Each of the 22 T cell receptor beta chains below was sequenced from the same sample in a study of T cell repertoires in cytomegalovirus infection. No cognate antigen is known for these TCRs. TCRdb independently ran MiXCR on the reads; one entry per CDR3 protein. This table has around 770,000 distinct CDR3 sequences, about 29% appearing once. The material was cultured CD8+ T cells from PBMCs, obtained from culture after CMV antigen stimulation. These receptor sequences come from a human donor in good health (CMV status not recorded). Some clones in this sample may be carry-over from other donors' samples.

The rearrangement joins TRBV19 to TRBJ1-1; no firm D call. Germline V gives CDR1 LNHDA, CDR2 SQIVND (reference sequence). This CDR3 is built from 14 residues. V lost 6 bases and J 0 bases, leaving 11 bases between the germline ends. CDR3 in DNA: TGTGCCAGTAGCCCCTCCAGCCTGAACACTGAAGCTTTCTTT. Residues: CASSPSSLNTEAFF.

This clonotype showed up many times. The chain recombines TRBV7-8 with TRBJ1-1; D is unresolved. The CDR3 sequence is 15 residues long. V was cut by 2 bases and J by 3 bases, with 13 bases left in between. Germline CDR1 and CDR2: SGHVS and FQNEAQ. CDR3 DNA: TGTGCCAGCAGCTTACGTGGTCTGGGTGACACTGAAGCTTTCTTT. This translates into CASSLRGLGDTEAFF.

This clonotype was detected only a few times. The chain is built from TRBV10-3 and TRBJ2-3; TRBD2 matches 9 bases. CDR3 length: 17 amino acids. Germline V lookup: CDR1 ENHRY, CDR2 SYGVKD. J was trimmed by 2 bases and V by 8 bases; bases with no gene match: 14. The CDR3, as DNA: TGTGCCATCCGCTCTTGGGCTAGCGGGGACCACACAGATACGCAGTATTTT. Encoded protein: CAIRSWASGDHTDTQYF.

The rearrangement joins TRBV4-3 to TRBJ2-1, with TRBD2 matching over 12 bases. Per germline, CDR1 LGHNA and CDR2 YSLEER. The trim removed 3 bases at V and 4 bases at J, leaving 4 bases unmatched. CDR3 length: 16 residues. CDR3 bases: TGCGCCAGCAGCCACCGGACTAGCGGGGCTTACAATGAGCAGTTCTTC. It is translated as CASSHRTSGAYNEQFF.

This clonotype has a count of ten or more. The CDR3 is CASSPGPGYNEQFF. CDR3 coding DNA: TGTGCCAGCAGCCCCGGTCCGGGGTACAATGAGCAGTTCTTC. The gene calls are TRBV7-8 and TRBJ2-1, with a weak D call TRBD2 (5 bases). Germline V gives CDR1 SGHVS, CDR2 FQNEAQ. The CDR3 loop spans 14 amino acids. Trimming took off 5 bases at V and 4 bases at J, with 12 bases between the two ends.

This clonotype was seen a single time. A much larger clone lies one base from this, so it may be a read error. The rearrangement links TRBV7-3 to TRBJ2-2, with 10 bases identical to TRBD2. The CDR3 length is 16 residues. The ends lost 5 bases at V and 3 bases at J; junction bases unmatched: 6. In germline, CDR1 is SGHTA, CDR2 FQGTGA. CDR3 nucleotides: TGTGCCAGCAGCCCTGCTAGCGGGGGAGACACCGGGGAGCTGTTTTTT. Translated: CASSPASGGDTGELFF.

This CDR3 reads CASSAHRGSNTEAFF. The CDR3 DNA reads as TGTGCCAGCAGCGCTCACAGGGGCTCGAACACTGAAGCTTTCTTT. This sequence joins TRBV9 and TRBJ1-1; 7 positions match TRBD1. Per the germline V gene, CDR1 is SGDLS and CDR2 is YYNGEE. This CDR3 spans 15 amino acids. The J segment lost 1 base and the V segment lost 3 bases, leaving 6 bases of the junction unmatched.

This clonotype was seen a few times. This chain connects TRBV15 to TRBJ2-4; the D gene could be TRBD1 or TRBD2 (5 bases each). The ends were cut back, 0 bases at V and 4 bases at J, with 10 bases in the middle. The germline V gene encodes CDR1 LNHNV and CDR2 YYDKDF (reference sequence). This CDR3 region has 15 residues. This CDR3 reads CATSRDARGKNIQYF. DNA of the CDR3: TGTGCCACCAGCAGAGATGCGAGGGGAAAAAACATTCAGTACTTC. Full variable domain (rest looked up from reference TRBV15 and TRBJ2-4): DAMVIQNPRYQVTQFGKPVTLSCSQTLNHNVMYWYQQKSSQAPKLLFHYYDKDFNNEADTPDNFQSRRPNTSFCFLDIRSPGLGDTAMYLCATSRDARGKNIQYFGAGTRLSVL.

V gene TRBV9 combines with J gene TRBJ2-3; the D is unclear. The CDR3 length is 18 residues. V lost 0 bases to trimming and J lost 0 bases, with 17 bases between them. Germline V gene sequence: CDR1 SGDLS, CDR2 YYNGEE. CDR3 sequence (DNA): TGTGCCAGCAGCGTAGTGGATAGGATTTCGACTAGCACAGATACGCAGTATTTT. Translated: CASSVVDRISTSTDTQYF.

This sequence joins TRBV5-5 and TRBJ2-3; D remains ambiguous. Trimming removed 6 bases at V and 2 bases at J, with 16 bases between. This CDR3 is 15 amino acids long. Germline-derived CDR1 and CDR2 are SGHKS and YYEKEE (reference sequence). The CDR3: CASIVLGKSTDTQYF. Here the CDR3 DNA reads TGTGCCAGCATTGTTCTGGGTAAATCCACAGATACGCAGTATTTT.

The gene calls are TRBV12-3 or TRBV12-4 and TRBJ1-2; D possibly corresponds to TRBD1 (6 bases). The V end lost 7 bases, the J end lost 0 bases, and 12 bases lay between the germline ends. The CDR3 runs 14 residues. The chain's CDR3 is CASTNYRANYGYTF. In DNA form, the CDR3 reads TGTGCCAGCACCAACTACAGGGCTAACTATGGCTACACCTTC.

This sequence joins TRBV5-6 and TRBJ2-7, with 10 bases matching TRBD2. The CDR3 runs 16 residues. Germline lookup yields CDR1 SGHDT and CDR2 YYEEEE. V dropped 0 bases and J dropped 6; count of bases not matched to a gene: 9. The CDR3 loop reads CASSLGLAGAQGEQYF. The CDR3 nucleotides read TGTGCCAGCAGCTTGGGGCTAGCGGGGGCTCAGGGCGAGCAGTACTTC.

This clonotype has at least ten counts. One end of the junction fails to match germline, which may point to a read error. This chain joins TRBV7-7 and TRBJ1-3; a weak D match, TRBD1 (5 bases). CDR3 size: 15 residues. CDR1 is SSHAT and CDR2 is FNYEAQ in the germline V gene (reference sequence). CDR3 sequence: CASSPLGGSGNTIYF. CDR3 coding DNA: TGTGCTAGCAGCCCCCTGGGGGGCTCTGGAAACACCATATATTTT. The full variable domain, rest sourced from reference TRBV7-7 and TRBJ1-3, is GAGVSQSPRYKVTKRGQDVTLRCDPISSHATLYWYQQALGQGPEFLTYFNYEAQPDKSGLPSDRFSAERPEGSISTLTIQRTEQRDSAMYRCASSPLGGSGNTIYFGEGSWLTVV.

This clonotype was observed a few times. The V call is TRBV11-2, the J call TRBJ1-1; tentatively, D is TRBD1 (6 bases). V gave up 3 bases and J gave up 1 base, with 12 bases separating them. Per the germline V gene, CDR1 is SGHAT and CDR2 is FQNNGV. The CDR3 covers 15 residues. CDR3 region: CASSFTGRGNTEAFF. DNA for the CDR3: TGTGCCAGCAGCTTCACAGGGAGGGGGAACACTGAAGCTTTCTTT.

This clonotype was detected a few times. The V gene is TRBV7-9, the J gene TRBJ2-3, with 11 bases fitting TRBD2. J gave up 3 bases and V 5 bases, and 7 bases lay outside the gene matches. In germline, CDR1 is SEHNR, CDR2 FQNEAQ (reference sequence). The CDR3 runs 16 residues. Here the CDR3 DNA reads TGTGCCAGCAGCCTCCCTACTAGCGGGGGAACAGATACGCAGTATTTT. It specifies CASSLPTSGGTDTQYF.

This rearrangement joins TRBV6-2 or TRBV6-3 to TRBJ1-1; D is undetermined. The CDR3 runs to 11 residues. V lost 2 bases and J 8 bases, leaving 6 bases between the germline ends. The V gene's germline CDR1 is MNHEY and CDR2 SVGEGT. In DNA form, the CDR3 reads TGTGCCAGCAGTTACAGGGAAGAAGCTTTCTTT. Protein product: CASSYREEAFF.

This clonotype turned up a few times. The rearrangement uses TRBV6-5 and TRBJ2-3; 8 bases agree with TRBD1. The CDR3 has 14 residues. V was pared by 0 bases and J by 4 bases, with 0 bases of the junction left unmatched. Germline V gene lookup returns CDR1 MNHEY and CDR2 SVGAGI. Here the CDR3 reads CASSYSDRADTQYF. The CDR3 region has the DNA TGTGCCAGCAGTTACTCGGACAGGGCAGATACGCAGTATTTT.

The chain combines TRBV20-1 with TRBJ2-1; 7 bases match TRBD2. CDR3 length: 15 residues. Germline values: CDR1 DFQATT, CDR2 SNEGSKA (reference sequence). After removal of 1 base from V and 4 bases from J, the junction contained 7 bases not matched to a gene. The CDR3 DNA sequence: TGCAGTGCTAGAGGTGACCCGGGGGGTTACAATGAGCAGTTCTTC. Its translation is CSARGDPGGYNEQFF.

The chain recombines TRBV24-1 with TRBJ2-2; maybe TRBD1 (6 bases). Germline V gene lookup returns CDR1 KGHDR and CDR2 SFDVKD. Deletions cut 4 bases from V and 3 bases from J, with 14 bases between. The CDR3 length is 16 residues. CDR3 bases: TGTGCCACCAGTGACACAAGACAGGAACACACCGGGGAGCTGTTTTTT. Translating gives CATSDTRQEHTGELFF.

The gene calls are TRBV29-1 and TRBJ2-7; D possibly uses TRBD1 or TRBD2 (7 bases each). This CDR3 comprises 12 residues. Trimming left V 6 bases short and J 7 bases short, with 16 bases between. Germline V gives CDR1 SQVTM, CDR2 ANQGSEA. For the CDR3, the DNA is TGCAGCGTCCCCGTCAGGGGGGGTGAGCAGTACTTC. Amino acids: CSVPVRGGEQYF.

The sample holds a few counts of this clonotype. The V call is TRBV5-4, the J call TRBJ1-5; TRBD1 might be the D (6 bases). Germline values: CDR1 SGHNT, CDR2 YYREEE (reference sequence). Between the trimmed V and J ends, which lost 5 bases and 4 bases, there was a span of 10 bases. CDR3 length equals 13 residues. CDR3 in DNA: TGTGCCAGCAGTGACCAGGGGAATCAGCCCCAGCATTTT. Encoded protein: CASSDQGNQPQHF.

This clonotype was seen a single time. The rearrangement joins TRBV5-4 to TRBJ2-5, with D perhaps TRBD1 (5 bases). CDR1 is SGHNT, CDR2 YYREEE, per germline (reference sequence). The CDR3 extends over 13 amino acids. V was pared by 4 bases and J by 4 bases, with 11 bases between. CDR3 sequence: CASSPRELETQYF. Here the CDR3 DNA reads TGTGCCAGCAGCCCCAGGGAACTAGAGACCCAGTACTTC. The variable domain in full, completed from reference TRBV5-4 and TRBJ2-5, reads ETGVTQSPTHLIKTRGQQVTLRCSSQSGHNTVSWYQQALGQGPQFIFQYYREEENGRGNFPPRFSGLQFPNYSSELNVNALELDDSALYLCASSPRELETQYFGPGTRLLVL.